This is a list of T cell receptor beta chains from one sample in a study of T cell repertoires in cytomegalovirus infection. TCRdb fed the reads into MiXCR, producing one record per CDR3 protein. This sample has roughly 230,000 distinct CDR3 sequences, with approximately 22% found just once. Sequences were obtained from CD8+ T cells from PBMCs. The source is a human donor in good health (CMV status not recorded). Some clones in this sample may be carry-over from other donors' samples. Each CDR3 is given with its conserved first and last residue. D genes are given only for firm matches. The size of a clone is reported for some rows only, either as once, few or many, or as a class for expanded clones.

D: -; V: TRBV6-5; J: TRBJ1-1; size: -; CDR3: CASSYDEFDFRGTEAFF; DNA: TGTGCCAGCAGTTACGATGAATTCGACTTCAGGGGCACTGAAGCTTTCTTT
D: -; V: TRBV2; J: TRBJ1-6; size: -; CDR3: CASKWTELGQNNSPLHF; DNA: TGTGCCAGCAAGTGGACGGAGTTGGGACAAAATAATTCACCCCTCCACTTT
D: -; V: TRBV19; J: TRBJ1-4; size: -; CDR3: CASNEGSLNEKLFF; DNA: TGTGCCAGTAATGAGGGCTCGTTGAATGAAAAACTGTTTTTT
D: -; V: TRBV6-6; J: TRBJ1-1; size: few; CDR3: CASRDGVEAFF; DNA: TGTGCCAGCAGGGACGGAGTTGAAGCTTTCTTT
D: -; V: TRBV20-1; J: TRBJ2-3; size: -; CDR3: CSAREPGATDTQYF; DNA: TGCAGTGCTAGAGAGCCGGGGGCGACAGATACGCAGTATTTT
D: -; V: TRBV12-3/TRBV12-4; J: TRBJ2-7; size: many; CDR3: CASSFTISYEQYF; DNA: TGTGCCAGCAGTTTCACGATCTCCTACGAGCAGTACTTC
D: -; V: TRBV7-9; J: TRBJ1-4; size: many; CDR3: CASSLSGWSNEKLFF; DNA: TGTGCCAGCAGCTTATCAGGGTGGTCTAATGAAAAACTGTTTTTT
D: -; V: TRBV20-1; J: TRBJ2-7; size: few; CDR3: CSARTVSREQYF; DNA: TGCAGTGCTAGAACAGTCTCCCGGGAGCAGTACTTC
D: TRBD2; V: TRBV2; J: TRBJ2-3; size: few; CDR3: CASSSYSGGGTDTQYF; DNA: TGTGCCAGCAGTTCGTATAGCGGGGGGGGAACAGATACGCAGTATTTT
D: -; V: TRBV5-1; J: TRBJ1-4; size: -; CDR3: CASSLFVTDPAANEKLFF; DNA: TGCGCCAGCAGCTTGTTCGTGACAGACCCCGCGGCTAATGAAAAACTGTTTTTT
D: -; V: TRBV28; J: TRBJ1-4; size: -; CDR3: CASSFPGPNEKLFF; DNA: TGTGCCAGCAGTTTCCCGGGGCCTAATGAAAAACTGTTTTTT
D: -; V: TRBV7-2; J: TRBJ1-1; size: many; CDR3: CASSLRGRAEAFF; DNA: TGTGCCAGCAGCTTACGTGGCAGGGCTGAAGCTTTCTTT
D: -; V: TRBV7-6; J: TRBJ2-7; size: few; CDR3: CASSPFLGPYEQYF; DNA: TGTGCCAGCAGCCCATTCTTGGGGCCCTACGAGCAGTACTTC
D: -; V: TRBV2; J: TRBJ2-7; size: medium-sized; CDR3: CASSGDGLLDEQYF; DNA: TGTGCCAGCAGTGGAGACGGGTTGTTGGACGAGCAGTACTTC
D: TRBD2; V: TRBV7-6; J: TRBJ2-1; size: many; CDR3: CASSLVAWDDSGGANEQFF; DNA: TGTGCCAGCAGCTTAGTAGCTTGGGACGATAGCGGGGGGGCTAATGAGCAGTTCTTC
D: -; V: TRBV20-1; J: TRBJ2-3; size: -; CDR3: CSARDIREGTDTQYF; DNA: TGCAGTGCTAGAGATATACGCGAGGGTACAGATACGCAGTATTTT
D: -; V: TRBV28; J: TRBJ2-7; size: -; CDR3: CASRAEESGPYEQYF; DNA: TGTGCCAGCAGGGCGGAAGAAAGCGGACCCTACGAGCAGTACTTC
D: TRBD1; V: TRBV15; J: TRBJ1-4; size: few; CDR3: CATADRGNEKLFF; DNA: TGTGCCACGGCGGACAGGGGTAATGAAAAACTGTTTTTT
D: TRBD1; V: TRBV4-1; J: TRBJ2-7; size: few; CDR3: CASSTRQGGEQYF; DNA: TGCGCCAGCAGCACCCGACAGGGTGGAGAGCAGTACTTC
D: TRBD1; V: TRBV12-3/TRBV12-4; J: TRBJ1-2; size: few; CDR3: CASSLDRGRRLYGYTF; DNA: TGTGCCAGCAGTTTAGACAGGGGGCGCCGCCTCTATGGCTACACCTTC
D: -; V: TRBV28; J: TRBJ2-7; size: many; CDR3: CASSSQGSYEQYF; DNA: TGTGCCAGCAGTTCACAGGGCTCCTACGAGCAGTACTTC
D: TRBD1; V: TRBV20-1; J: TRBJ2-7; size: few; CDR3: CSAWVTGVRREQYF; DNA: TGCAGTGCTTGGGTGACAGGGGTCAGGCGCGAGCAGTACTTC
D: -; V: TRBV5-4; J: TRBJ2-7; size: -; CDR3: CASSLEITYEQYF; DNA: TGTGCCAGCAGCTTGGAGATCACCTACGAGCAGTACTTC
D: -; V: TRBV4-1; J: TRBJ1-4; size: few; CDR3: CASSQIADQNEKLFF; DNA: TGCGCCAGCAGCCAAATCGCAGACCAGAATGAAAAACTGTTTTTT
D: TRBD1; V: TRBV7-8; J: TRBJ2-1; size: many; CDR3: CASSLRNRGDEQFF; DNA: TGTGCCAGCAGCTTACGCAACAGGGGCGATGAGCAGTTCTTC
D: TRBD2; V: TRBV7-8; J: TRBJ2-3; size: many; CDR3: CASSFPASGGTDTQYF; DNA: TGTGCCAGCAGCTTCCCCGCTAGCGGGGGCACAGATACGCAGTATTTT
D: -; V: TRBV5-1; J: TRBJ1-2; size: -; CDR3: CASSLDPGFPIIGYTF; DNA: TGCGCCAGCAGCTTGGATCCAGGCTTCCCAATAATTGGCTACACCTTC
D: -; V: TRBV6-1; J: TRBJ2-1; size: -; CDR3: CASSYGGFGNEQFF; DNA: TGTGCCAGCAGTTATGGAGGGTTTGGGAATGAGCAGTTCTTC
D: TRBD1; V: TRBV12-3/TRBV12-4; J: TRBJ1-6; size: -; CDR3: CASSPGGGYNSPLHF; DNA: TGTGCCAGCAGTCCAGGGGGCGGGTATAATTCACCCCTCCACTTT
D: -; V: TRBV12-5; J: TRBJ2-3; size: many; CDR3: CASGRDSTDTQYF; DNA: TGTGCTAGTGGCCGCGACAGCACAGATACGCAGTATTTT
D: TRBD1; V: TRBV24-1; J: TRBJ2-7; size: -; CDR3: CATSDGQGWDEQYF; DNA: TGTGCCACCAGTGATGGACAGGGATGGGACGAGCAGTACTTC
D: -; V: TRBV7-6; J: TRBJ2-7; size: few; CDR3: CASSSPGTNYEQYF; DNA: TGTGCCAGCAGCTCACCCGGGACAAACTACGAGCAGTACTTC
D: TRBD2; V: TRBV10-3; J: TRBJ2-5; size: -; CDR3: CAISEPGLAGPQETQYF; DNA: TGTGCCATCAGTGAGCCGGGACTAGCGGGACCTCAAGAGACCCAGTACTTC
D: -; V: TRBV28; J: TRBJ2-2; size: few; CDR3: CASSSPSGELFF; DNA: TGTGCCAGCAGTTCCCCCTCCGGGGAGCTGTTTTTT
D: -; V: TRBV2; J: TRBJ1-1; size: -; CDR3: CASTVVTEAFF; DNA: TGTGCCAGCACGGTAGTCACTGAAGCTTTCTTT
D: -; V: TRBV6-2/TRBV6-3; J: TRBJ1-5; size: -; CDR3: CASSLVGIGNQPQHF; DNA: TGTGCCAGCAGTCTGGTGGGGATCGGCAATCAGCCCCAGCATTTT
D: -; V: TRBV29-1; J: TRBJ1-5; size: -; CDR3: CSVEEDSNQPQHF; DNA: TGCAGCGTTGAAGAGGACAGCAATCAGCCCCAGCATTTT
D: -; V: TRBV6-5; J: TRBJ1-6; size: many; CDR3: CASSYIQDNSPLHF; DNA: TGTGCCAGCAGTTACATCCAGGATAATTCACCCCTCCACTTT
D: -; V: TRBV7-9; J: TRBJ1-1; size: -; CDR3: CASSLFRLGAEAFF; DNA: TGTGCCAGCAGCTTATTCCGCCTTGGGGCTGAAGCTTTCTTT
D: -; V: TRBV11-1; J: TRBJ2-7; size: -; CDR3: CASTAQGTYEQYF; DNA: TGTGCCAGCACCGCACAGGGTACCTACGAGCAGTACTTC
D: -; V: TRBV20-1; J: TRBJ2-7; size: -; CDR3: CSAKSTSSSYEQYF; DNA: TGCAGTGCCAAATCGACGTCGAGCTCCTACGAGCAGTACTTC
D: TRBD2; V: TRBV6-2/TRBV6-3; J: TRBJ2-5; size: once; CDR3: CASSPQTSGETQYF; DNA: TGTGCCAGCAGTCCCCAGACTAGCGGGGAGACCCAGTACTTC
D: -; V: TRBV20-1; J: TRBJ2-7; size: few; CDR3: CSASNIESYEQYF; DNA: TGCAGTGCCAGCAACATCGAGTCCTACGAGCAGTACTTC
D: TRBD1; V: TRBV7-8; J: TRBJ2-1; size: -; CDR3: CASSLEGGQTAEQFF; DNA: TGTGCCAGCAGCTTAGAAGGGGGCCAGACAGCGGAGCAGTTCTTC
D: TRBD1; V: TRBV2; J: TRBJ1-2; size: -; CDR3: CATFAWTGGYGYTF; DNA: TGTGCCACCTTCGCTTGGACAGGGGGCTATGGCTACACCTTC
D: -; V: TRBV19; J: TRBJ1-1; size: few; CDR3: CASSIATREAFF; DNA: TGTGCCAGTAGTATAGCCACGCGGGAAGCTTTCTTT